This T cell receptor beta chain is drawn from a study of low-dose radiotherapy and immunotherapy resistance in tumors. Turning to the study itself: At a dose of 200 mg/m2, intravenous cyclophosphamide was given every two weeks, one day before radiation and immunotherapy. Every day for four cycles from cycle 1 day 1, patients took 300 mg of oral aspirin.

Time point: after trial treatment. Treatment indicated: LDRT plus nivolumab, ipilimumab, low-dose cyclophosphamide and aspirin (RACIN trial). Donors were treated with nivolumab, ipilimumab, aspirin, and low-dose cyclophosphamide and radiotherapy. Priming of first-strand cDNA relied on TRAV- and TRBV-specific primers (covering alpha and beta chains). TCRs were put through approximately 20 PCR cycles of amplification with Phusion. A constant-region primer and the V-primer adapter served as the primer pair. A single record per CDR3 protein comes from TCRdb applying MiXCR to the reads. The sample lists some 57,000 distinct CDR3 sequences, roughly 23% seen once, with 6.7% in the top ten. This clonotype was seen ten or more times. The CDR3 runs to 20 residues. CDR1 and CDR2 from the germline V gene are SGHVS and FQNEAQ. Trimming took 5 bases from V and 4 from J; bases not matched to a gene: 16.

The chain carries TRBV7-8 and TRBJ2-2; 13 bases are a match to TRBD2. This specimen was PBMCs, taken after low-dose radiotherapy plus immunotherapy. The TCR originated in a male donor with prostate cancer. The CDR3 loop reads CASSAHGLAGVSRGTGELFF. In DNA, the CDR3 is TGTGCCAGCAGCGCCCACGGACTAGCGGGAGTTAGTCGGGGCACCGGGGAGCTGTTTTTT.